Each of the 2 T cell receptor beta chains below was sequenced from the same sample in a study of identical twins. TCRdb recomputed calls from the 5' RACE reads with MiXCR, one row per CDR3 protein. The table lists 450,000 or so distinct CDR3 sequences, 14% of them singletons, with about 0.94% in the top ten. The same specimen was also included in a second study, on yellow fever vaccine responses in identical twins.

Sequenced: CD4+ T cells sorted from blood. Receptor source: a young woman in good health.

The genes are TRBV3-1 and TRBJ2-5; tentatively, D is TRBD2 (5 bases). V was clipped by 7 bases and J by 4 bases, with 13 bases between them. Germline CDR1 and CDR2: LGHDT and YNNKEL (reference sequence). The CDR3 extends over 13 amino acids. This CDR3 is CASIRAERETQYF. CDR3 DNA: TGTGCCAGCATTCGAGCGGAACGAGAGACCCAGTACTTC.

This chain joins TRBV18 and TRBJ1-2; 9 bases map to TRBD1. This CDR3 has 15 amino acids. With 4 bases clipped from V and 3 bases from J, the junction kept 6 bases outside the gene matches. CDR1 is KGHSH, CDR2 LQKENI, per germline. CDR3 DNA sequence: TGTGCCAGCTCACAAAACAGGGGGCGCGACTATGGCTACACCTTC. Translation gives CASSQNRGRDYGYTF.